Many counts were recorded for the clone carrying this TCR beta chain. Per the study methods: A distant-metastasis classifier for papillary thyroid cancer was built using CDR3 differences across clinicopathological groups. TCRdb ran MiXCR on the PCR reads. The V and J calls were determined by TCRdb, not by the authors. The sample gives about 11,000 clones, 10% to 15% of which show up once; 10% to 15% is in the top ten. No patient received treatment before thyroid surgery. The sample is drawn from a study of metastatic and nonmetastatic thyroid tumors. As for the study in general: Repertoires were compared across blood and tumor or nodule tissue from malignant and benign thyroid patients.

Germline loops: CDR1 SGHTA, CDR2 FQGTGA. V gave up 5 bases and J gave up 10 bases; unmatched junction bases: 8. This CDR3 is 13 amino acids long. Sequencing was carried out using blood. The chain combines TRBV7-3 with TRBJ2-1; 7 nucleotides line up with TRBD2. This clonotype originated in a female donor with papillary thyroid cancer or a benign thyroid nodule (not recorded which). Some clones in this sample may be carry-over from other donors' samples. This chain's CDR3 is CASSTTNSGEQFF. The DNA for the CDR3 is TGTGCCAGCAGCACAACTAATAGCGGGGAGCAGTTCTTC.